The source of this T cell receptor (beta chain) is a study of blood T cell repertoires in COVID-19. Sequencing used immunoSEQ multiplex PCR; TCRdb keeps in-frame clones, though not all of them. The table lists 85,000 to 130,000 clones, around 80% of them singletons. The clonotype was recovered from an elderly man with COVID-19, enrolled during active disease. Sequenced: peripheral blood.

CDR3 loop: CASSFFAGIRYEQYF. The CDR3 coding sequence is TGTGCCAGCTCATTTTTCGCGGGGATCCGGTACGAGCAGTACTTC. The rearrangement uses TRBV18 and TRBJ2-7; weak D call: TRBD2 (6 bases). The germline gives CDR1 KGHSH, CDR2 LQKENI. V lost 5 bases to trimming and J lost 4 bases, with 18 bases between them. The CDR3 spans 15 residues.